This T cell receptor beta chain was identified during a study of shared clonotypes between healthy human individuals. About the research overall: The composition of the donors was a couple of women and a few men aged 18 to 49. General study findings and limits: Some clonotypes were shared by all four sorted-subset donors, while others were not shared. The non-shared ones had lower generation probabilities than the shared ones.

This clone was seen just once. Its antigen is not known. The sample contains more than one DNA sequence encoding this CDR3. V was trimmed by 3 bases and J by 6 bases, leaving 6 bases between them. This CDR3 is 11 amino acids long. Germline V gives CDR1 MNHEY, CDR2 SMNVEV (reference sequence). TCRdb's copy holds only in-frame clones and misses some; the assay was immunoSEQ multiplex PCR. The data contain around 370,000 clones, around 96% of them singletons. Everyone who donated was a Caucasian adult who lived in Nashville, Tennessee. What CD8 memory combined were CD45RO+ cells and CCR7-negative CD45RA+ TemRA cells.

The chain has TRBV27 and TRBJ2-7; no definite D call. The clonotype was recovered from a young man in good health. Sequencing used memory CD8+ T cells sorted from blood. Subset specified: CD45RO+ cells pooled with CCR7-negative TemRA cells. CDR3 bases: TGTGCCAGCAGTTTGGGTGGCGAGCAGTACTTC. Protein product: CASSLGGEQYF.